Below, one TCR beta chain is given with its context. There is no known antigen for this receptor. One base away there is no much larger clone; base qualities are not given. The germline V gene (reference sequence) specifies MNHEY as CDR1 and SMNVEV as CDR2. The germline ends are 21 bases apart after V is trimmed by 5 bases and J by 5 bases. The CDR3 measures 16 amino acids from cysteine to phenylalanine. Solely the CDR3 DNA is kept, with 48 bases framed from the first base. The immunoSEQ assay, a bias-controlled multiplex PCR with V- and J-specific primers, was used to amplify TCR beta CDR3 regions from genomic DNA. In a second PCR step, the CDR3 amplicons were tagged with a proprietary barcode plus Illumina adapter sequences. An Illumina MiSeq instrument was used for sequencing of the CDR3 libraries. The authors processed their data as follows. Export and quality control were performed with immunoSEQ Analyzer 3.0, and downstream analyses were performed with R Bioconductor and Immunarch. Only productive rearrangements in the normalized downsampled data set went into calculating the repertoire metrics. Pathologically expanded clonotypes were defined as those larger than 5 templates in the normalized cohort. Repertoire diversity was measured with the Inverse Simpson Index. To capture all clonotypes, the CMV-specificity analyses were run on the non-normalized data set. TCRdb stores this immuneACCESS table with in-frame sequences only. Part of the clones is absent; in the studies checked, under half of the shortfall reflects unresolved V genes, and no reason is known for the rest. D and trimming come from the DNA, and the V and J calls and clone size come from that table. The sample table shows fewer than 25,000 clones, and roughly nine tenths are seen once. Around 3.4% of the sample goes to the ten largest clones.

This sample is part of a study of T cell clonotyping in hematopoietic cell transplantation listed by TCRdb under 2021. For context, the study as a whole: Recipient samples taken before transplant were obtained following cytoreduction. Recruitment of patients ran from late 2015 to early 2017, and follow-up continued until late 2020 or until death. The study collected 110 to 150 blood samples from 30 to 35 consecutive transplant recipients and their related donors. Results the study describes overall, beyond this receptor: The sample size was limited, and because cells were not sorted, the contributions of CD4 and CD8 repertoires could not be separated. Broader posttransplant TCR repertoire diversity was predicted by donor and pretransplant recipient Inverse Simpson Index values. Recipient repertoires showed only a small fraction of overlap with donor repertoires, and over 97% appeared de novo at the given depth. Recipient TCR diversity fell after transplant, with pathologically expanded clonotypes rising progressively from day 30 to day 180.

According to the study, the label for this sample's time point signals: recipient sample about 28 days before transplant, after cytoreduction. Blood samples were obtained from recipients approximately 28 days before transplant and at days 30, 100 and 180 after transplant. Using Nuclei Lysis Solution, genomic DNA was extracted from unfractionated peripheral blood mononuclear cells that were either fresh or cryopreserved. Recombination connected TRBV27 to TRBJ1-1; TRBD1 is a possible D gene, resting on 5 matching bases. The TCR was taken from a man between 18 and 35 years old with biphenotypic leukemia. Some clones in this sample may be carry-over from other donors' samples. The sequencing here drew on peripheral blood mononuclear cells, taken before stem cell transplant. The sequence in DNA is TGTGCCAGCAGTCCCAACATAGGAAACAGGAGAACTGAAGCTTTCTTT. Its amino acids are CASSPNIGNRRTEAFF.